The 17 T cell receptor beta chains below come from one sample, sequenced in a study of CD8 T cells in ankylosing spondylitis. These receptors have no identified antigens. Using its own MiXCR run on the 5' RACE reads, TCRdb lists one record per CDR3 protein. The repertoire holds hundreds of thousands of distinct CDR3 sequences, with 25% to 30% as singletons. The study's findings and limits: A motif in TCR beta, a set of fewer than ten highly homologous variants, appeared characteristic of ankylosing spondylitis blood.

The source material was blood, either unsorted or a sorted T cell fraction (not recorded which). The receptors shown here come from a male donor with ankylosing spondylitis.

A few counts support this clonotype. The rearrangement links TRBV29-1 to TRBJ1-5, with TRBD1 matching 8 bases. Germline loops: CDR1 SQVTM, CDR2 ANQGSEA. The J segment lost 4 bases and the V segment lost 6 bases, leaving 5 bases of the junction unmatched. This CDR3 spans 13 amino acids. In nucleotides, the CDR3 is TGCAGCGTGCGGACAGGGTTTAATCAGCCCCAGCATTTT. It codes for CSVRTGFNQPQHF.

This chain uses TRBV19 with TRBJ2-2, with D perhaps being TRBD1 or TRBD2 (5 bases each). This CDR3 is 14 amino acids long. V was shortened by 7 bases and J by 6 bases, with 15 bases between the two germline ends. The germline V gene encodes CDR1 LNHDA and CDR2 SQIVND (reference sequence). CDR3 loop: CASKGPPRAGELFF. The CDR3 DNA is TGTGCCAGTAAGGGACCCCCGCGGGCCGGGGAGCTGTTTTTT.

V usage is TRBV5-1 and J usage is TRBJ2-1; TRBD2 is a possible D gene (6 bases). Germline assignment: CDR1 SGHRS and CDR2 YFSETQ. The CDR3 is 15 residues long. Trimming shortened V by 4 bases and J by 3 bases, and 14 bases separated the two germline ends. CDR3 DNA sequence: TGCGCCAGCAGCGGTTACGGGGGTTACTACAATGAGCAGTTCTTC. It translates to CASSGYGGYYNEQFF. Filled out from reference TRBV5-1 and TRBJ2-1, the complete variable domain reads KAGVTQTPRYLIKTRGQQVTLSCSPISGHRSVSWYQQTPGQGLQFLFEYFSETQRNKGNFPGRFSGRQFSNSRSEMNVSTLELGDSALYLCASSGYGGYYNEQFFGPGTRLTVL.

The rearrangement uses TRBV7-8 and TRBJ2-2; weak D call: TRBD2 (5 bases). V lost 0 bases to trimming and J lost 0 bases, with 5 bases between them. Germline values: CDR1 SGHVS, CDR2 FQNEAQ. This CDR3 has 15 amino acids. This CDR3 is CASSLAAANTGELFF. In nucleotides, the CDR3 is TGTGCCAGCAGCTTAGCAGCGGCGAACACCGGGGAGCTGTTTTTT.

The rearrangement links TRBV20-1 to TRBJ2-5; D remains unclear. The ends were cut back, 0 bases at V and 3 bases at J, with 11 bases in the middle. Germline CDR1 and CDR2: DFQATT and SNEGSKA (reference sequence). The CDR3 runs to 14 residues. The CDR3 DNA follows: TGCAGTGCTAGAGATAATGTGTTGGAAGAGACCCAGTACTTC. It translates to CSARDNVLEETQYF.

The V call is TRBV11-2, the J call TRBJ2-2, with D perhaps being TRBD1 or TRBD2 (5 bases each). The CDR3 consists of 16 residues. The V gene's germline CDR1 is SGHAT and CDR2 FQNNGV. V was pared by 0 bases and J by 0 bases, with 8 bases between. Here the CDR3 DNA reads TGTGCCAGCAGCTTAGAGTCGGGACCGAACACCGGGGAGCTGTTTTTT. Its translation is CASSLESGPNTGELFF.

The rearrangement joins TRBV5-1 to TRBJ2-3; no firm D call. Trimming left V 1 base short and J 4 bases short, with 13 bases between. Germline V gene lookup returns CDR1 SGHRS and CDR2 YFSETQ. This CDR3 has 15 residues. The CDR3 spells CASSLSGRSSDTQYF. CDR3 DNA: TGCGCCAGCAGCTTGTCCGGGCGGTCGTCAGATACGCAGTATTTT.

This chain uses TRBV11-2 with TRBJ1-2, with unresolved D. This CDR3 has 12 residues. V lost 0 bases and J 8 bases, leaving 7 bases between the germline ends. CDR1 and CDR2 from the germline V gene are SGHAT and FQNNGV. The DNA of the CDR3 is TGTGCCAGCAGCTTAGATACAGAGGGCTACACCTTC. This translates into CASSLDTEGYTF.

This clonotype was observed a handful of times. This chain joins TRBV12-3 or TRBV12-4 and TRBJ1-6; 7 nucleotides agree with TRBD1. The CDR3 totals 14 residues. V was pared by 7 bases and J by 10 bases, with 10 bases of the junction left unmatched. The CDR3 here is CASNKGASGSPLHF. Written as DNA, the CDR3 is TGTGCCAGCAACAAGGGGGCGAGTGGGTCACCCCTCCACTTT.

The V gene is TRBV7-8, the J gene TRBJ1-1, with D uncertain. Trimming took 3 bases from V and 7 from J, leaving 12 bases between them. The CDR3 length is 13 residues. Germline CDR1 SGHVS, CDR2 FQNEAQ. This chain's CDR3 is CASSLRRLGEAFF. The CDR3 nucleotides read TGTGCCAGCAGCTTGAGGCGATTGGGTGAAGCTTTCTTT.

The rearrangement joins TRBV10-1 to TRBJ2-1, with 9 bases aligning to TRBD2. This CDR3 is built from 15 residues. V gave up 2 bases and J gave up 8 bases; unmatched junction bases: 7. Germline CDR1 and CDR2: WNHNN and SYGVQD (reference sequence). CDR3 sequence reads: CASSEGLAGNYEQFF. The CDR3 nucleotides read TGCGCCAGCAGTGAGGGGCTAGCGGGAAATTATGAGCAGTTCTTC.

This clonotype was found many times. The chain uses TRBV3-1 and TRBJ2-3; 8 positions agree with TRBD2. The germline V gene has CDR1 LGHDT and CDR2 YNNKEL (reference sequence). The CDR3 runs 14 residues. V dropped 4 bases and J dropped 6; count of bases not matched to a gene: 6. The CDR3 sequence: CASSLSGGGDTQYF. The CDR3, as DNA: TGTGCCAGCAGCCTCTCGGGCGGGGGGGATACGCAGTATTTT.

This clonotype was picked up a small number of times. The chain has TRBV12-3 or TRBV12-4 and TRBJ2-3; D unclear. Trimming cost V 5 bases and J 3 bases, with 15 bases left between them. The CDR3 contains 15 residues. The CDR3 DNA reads TGTGCCAGCAGTAAAGCGCAAGGCTTTACAGATACGCAGTATTTT. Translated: CASSKAQGFTDTQYF.

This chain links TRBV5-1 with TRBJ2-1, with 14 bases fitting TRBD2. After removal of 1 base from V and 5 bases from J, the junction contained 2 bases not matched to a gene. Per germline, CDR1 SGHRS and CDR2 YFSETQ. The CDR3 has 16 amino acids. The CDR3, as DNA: TGCGCCAGCAGCTTGTGGGGACTAGCGGGAGACAATGAGCAGTTCTTC. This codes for CASSLWGLAGDNEQFF.

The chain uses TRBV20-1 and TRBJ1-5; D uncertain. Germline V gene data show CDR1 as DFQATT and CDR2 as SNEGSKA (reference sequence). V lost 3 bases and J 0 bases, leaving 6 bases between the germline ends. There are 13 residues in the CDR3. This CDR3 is CSASGISNQPQHF. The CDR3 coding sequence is TGCAGTGCTAGTGGAATTAGCAATCAGCCCCAGCATTTT.

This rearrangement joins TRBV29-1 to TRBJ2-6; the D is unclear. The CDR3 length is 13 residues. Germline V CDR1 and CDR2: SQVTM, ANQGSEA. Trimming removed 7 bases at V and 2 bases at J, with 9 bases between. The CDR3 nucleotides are TGCAGCGCCTTAGGGACTGGGGCCAACGTCCTGACTTTC. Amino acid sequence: CSALGTGANVLTF. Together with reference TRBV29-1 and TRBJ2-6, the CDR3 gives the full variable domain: SAVISQKPSRDICQRGTSLTIQCQVDSQVTMMFWYRQQPGQSLTLIATANQGSEATYESGFVIDKFPISRPNLTFSTLTVSNMSPEDSSIYLCSALGTGANVLTFGAGSRLTVL.

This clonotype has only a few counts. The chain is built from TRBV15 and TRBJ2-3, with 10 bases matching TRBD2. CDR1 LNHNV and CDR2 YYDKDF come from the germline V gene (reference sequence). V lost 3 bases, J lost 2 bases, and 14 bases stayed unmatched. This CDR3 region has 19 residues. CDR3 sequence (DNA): TGTGCCACCAGCAGCCCTTGGGTAGCGGGAGGCTTCTTCACAGATACGCAGTATTTT. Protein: CATSSPWVAGGFFTDTQYF.